This TCR beta chain was captured by sequencing in a study of T cell responses to AZD1222 COVID-19 vaccine. CDR1 and CDR2 from the germline V gene are ENHRY and SYGVKD. The CDR3 has 15 residues. V lost 4 bases and J 2 bases, leaving 15 bases between the germline ends. Clones were read by immunoSEQ multiplex PCR, and TCRdb kept only the in-frame ones, dropping some. The sample holds some 150,000 clones, more than 75% seen once. General observations from the study: Just a handful of AZD1222 recipients tested seropositive at baseline. Possibly, clonal diversity was underestimated; donors were largely white British and included more females.

In regard to this clone: What it recognizes is unknown.

The sample in question was peripheral blood, obtained on day 0 of AZD1222 vaccination. The TCR was taken from an adult in good health. The chain is built from TRBV10-3 and TRBJ2-7; D is unresolved. The CDR3 region is CAISADTEITYEQYF. The CDR3 DNA reads TGTGCCATCAGTGCTGACACCGAGATAACCTACGAGCAGTACTTC.